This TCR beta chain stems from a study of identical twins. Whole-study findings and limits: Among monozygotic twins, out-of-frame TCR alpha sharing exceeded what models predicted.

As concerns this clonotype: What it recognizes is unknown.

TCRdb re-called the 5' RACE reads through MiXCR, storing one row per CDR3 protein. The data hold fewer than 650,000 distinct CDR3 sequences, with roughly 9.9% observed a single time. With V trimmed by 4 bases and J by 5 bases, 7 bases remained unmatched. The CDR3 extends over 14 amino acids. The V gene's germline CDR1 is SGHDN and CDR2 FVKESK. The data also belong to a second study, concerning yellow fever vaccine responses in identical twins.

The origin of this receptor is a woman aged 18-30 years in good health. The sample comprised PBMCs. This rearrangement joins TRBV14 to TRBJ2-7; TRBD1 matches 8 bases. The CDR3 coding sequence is TGTGCCAGCAGCCCCCGGGACAGGTCACACGAGCAGTACTTC. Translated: CASSPRDRSHEQYF.